These 27 T cell receptor beta chains originate from one sample sequenced in a study of T cell repertoires in cytomegalovirus infection. These TCRs' antigens remain unknown. MiXCR was run by TCRdb on the reads, yielding one entry per CDR3 protein. This sample has hundreds of thousands of distinct CDR3 sequences, with 42% found just once. Sequenced here: cultured PBMCs, sampled from culture after CMV antigen stimulation. These receptor sequences come from a human donor in good health (CMV status not recorded). Some clones in this sample may be carry-over from other donors' samples.

In this sample, this clonotype turned up a few times. The chain joins TRBV12-3 or TRBV12-4 to TRBJ2-1; D possibly corresponds to TRBD1 (5 bases). The CDR3 consists of 13 residues. Deletions cut 5 bases from V and 7 bases from J, with 12 bases between. Written as DNA, the CDR3 is TGTGCCAGCAGTAGGGGCTATGCGAATGAGCAGTTCTTC. It codes for CASSRGYANEQFF.

The CDR3 DNA reads TGTGCCAGCAGCCTATCTAGCGGGGGGATGAGTGAGCAGTTCTTC. This translates into CASSLSSGGMSEQFF. This chain connects TRBV5-4 to TRBJ2-1; 11 bases align to TRBD2. CDR1 is SGHNT, CDR2 YYREEE, per germline (reference sequence). The CDR3 is 15 amino acids. The J segment lost 9 bases and the V segment lost 4 bases, leaving 9 bases of the junction unmatched.

This clonotype was detected a few times. The chain uses TRBV12-3 or TRBV12-4 and TRBJ1-1; D is perhaps TRBD1 (6 bases). V gave up 5 bases and J gave up 4 bases, with 11 bases separating them. This CDR3 is built from 13 residues. The CDR3: CASSGTGSTEAFF. Written as DNA, the CDR3 is TGTGCCAGCAGTGGAACAGGGAGCACTGAAGCTTTCTTT.

This sequence joins TRBV7-9 and TRBJ2-1, with D maybe TRBD2 (6 bases). The CDR3 has 19 residues. CDR1 and CDR2 from the germline V gene are SEHNR and FQNEAQ (reference sequence). The V end lost 4 bases, the J end lost 0 bases, and 22 bases lay between the germline ends. For the CDR3, the DNA is TGTGCCAGCAGCTCCCACCTGGCGGGCGGGGCCAGCTCCTACAATGAGCAGTTCTTC. It translates to CASSSHLAGGASSYNEQFF.

V usage is TRBV4-1 and J usage is TRBJ2-1; TRBD2 aligns across 7 bases. CDR3 length: 17 amino acids. J gave up 0 bases and V 4 bases, and 9 bases lay outside the gene matches. Per the germline V gene, CDR1 is MGHRA and CDR2 is YSYEKL. The CDR3 DNA reads as TGCGCCAGCAGCCTCACCCTGGGGGGGAGCTCCTACAATGAGCAGTTCTTC. Protein sequence: CASSLTLGGSSYNEQFF.

The J gene is TRBJ2-3, the V gene TRBV5-1; TRBD2 might be the D (6 bases). V was trimmed by 3 bases and J by 1 base, leaving 12 bases between them. This CDR3 is built from 15 residues. CDR1 is SGHRS and CDR2 is YFSETQ in the germline V gene. CDR3 sequence reads: CASSSRDWRTDTQYF. The CDR3 DNA is TGCGCCAGCAGCTCCCGGGACTGGCGCACAGATACGCAGTATTTT.

The rearrangement links TRBV6-2 or TRBV6-3 to TRBJ2-1; 9 positions agree with TRBD2. The CDR3 runs 15 residues. The germline V gene encodes CDR1 MNHEY and CDR2 SVGEGT. With 2 bases clipped from V and 5 bases from J, the junction kept 4 bases outside the gene matches. The CDR3 loop reads CASSYRGTSNNEQFF. CDR3 DNA: TGTGCCAGCAGTTACCGAGGGACTAGCAACAATGAGCAGTTCTTC.

The gene calls are TRBV12-3 or TRBV12-4 and TRBJ2-2, with no clear D. The length of the CDR3 is 13 residues. Trimming pared 5 bases from V and 1 base from J, leaving 5 bases between. The CDR3 DNA follows: TGTGCCAGCAGTGGTGAGAACACCGGGGAGCTGTTTTTT. This translates into CASSGENTGELFF.

Comment on this clonotype: With a much larger clone just one base away, this may be a read error. V and J are TRBV7-6 and TRBJ2-2, with D unclear. The CDR3 sequence is 17 residues long. Germline V gene lookup returns CDR1 SGHVS and CDR2 FNYEAQ. CDR3 sequence (DNA): TGTCCCAGCAGCTTATCCCTGAGCCATGTTACGGGCGGGGAGCTGTTTTTT. The encoded protein is CPSSLSLSHVTGGELFF.

This chain uses TRBV12-3 or TRBV12-4 with TRBJ2-1, with 10 bases fitting TRBD2. J was trimmed by 9 bases and V by 7 bases; bases with no gene match: 12. The CDR3 consists of 15 residues. The CDR3 region has the DNA TGTGCCAGCACCCTTACTAGCGGGGAACCAGTTGAGCAGTTCTTC. Its translation is CASTLTSGEPVEQFF.

The rearrangement links TRBV6-1 to TRBJ2-5; D may be TRBD2 (6 bases). The germline V gene has CDR1 MNHNS and CDR2 SASEGT. The CDR3 contains 15 residues. V shed 7 bases and J shed 4 bases, with 19 bases lying between them. CDR3 protein: CASMKGTAFPETQYF. The CDR3, as DNA: TGTGCCAGCATGAAGGGGACTGCCTTTCCAGAGACCCAGTACTTC.

V and J are TRBV7-2 and TRBJ2-7; a weak D match, TRBD2 (5 bases). V lost 1 base and J lost 7, with 14 bases in between. This CDR3 region has 14 residues. Per the germline V gene, CDR1 is SGHTA and CDR2 is FQGNSA. DNA for the CDR3: TGTGCCAGCAGCTTAGTGGGGAGTGTGGGGGAGCAGTACTTC. It specifies CASSLVGSVGEQYF.

The chain uses TRBV5-1 and TRBJ2-4; TRBD2 matches at 10 bases. The germline CDR1 and CDR2 sequences are SGHRS and YFSETQ. The ends lost 2 bases at V and 4 bases at J; junction bases unmatched: 6. This CDR3 has 16 amino acids. CDR3 protein: CASSFSSGGTKNIQYF. CDR3 DNA sequence: TGCGCCAGCAGCTTCTCTAGCGGGGGCACGAAAAACATTCAGTACTTC.

This clonotype was seen a handful of times. The V gene is TRBV6-2 or TRBV6-3, the J gene TRBJ2-3, with TRBD2 identical over 7 bases. The CDR3 has 12 amino acids. Unmatched junction bases numbered 6, after V lost 5 bases and J lost 10 bases. Per germline, CDR1 MNHEY and CDR2 SVGEGT. The CDR3 sequence: CASSQRTSAQYF. In DNA, the CDR3 is TGTGCCAGCAGTCAGCGGACTAGTGCGCAGTATTTT.

This clonotype has just a few counts. The chain combines TRBV19 with TRBJ2-7; 7 bases match TRBD1. V was pared by 3 bases and J by 1 base, with 3 bases of the junction left unmatched. In germline, CDR1 is LNHDA, CDR2 SQIVND (reference sequence). The CDR3 totals 14 residues. The CDR3 bases are TGTGCCAGTAGTATTGGGGACAGATCCTACGAGCAGTACTTC. Translating it yields CASSIGDRSYEQYF.

The chain links TRBV27 to TRBJ2-7; weak D call: TRBD2 (5 bases). Trimming removed 2 bases from V and 9 bases from J, with 11 bases in between. This CDR3 is built from 12 residues. CDR1 and CDR2 from the germline V gene are MNHEY and SMNVEV (reference sequence). CDR3 nucleotide sequence: TGTGCCAGCAGTTTAGACGGGGTAGTGCAGTACTTC. Translated, it gives CASSLDGVVQYF.

The rearrangement joins TRBV6-1 to TRBJ1-2; D not resolved. V lost 2 bases and J 2 bases, leaving 6 bases between the germline ends. The germline gives CDR1 MNHNS, CDR2 SASEGT. The CDR3 runs 13 residues. CDR3 bases: TGTGCCAGCAGTGAAAACAGAAACTATGGCTACACCTTC. Protein product: CASSENRNYGYTF.

Only a few counts were recorded for this clonotype. The chain couples TRBV7-6 to TRBJ1-4; a weak D match, TRBD1 (6 bases). CDR1 and CDR2 (germline): SGHVS, FNYEAQ. V lost 2 bases and J lost 8, with 12 bases in between. The CDR3 runs to 14 residues. CDR3 residues: CASSLIRGGEKLFF. CDR3 DNA: TGTGCCAGCAGCTTAATCAGGGGAGGGGAAAAACTGTTTTTT.

There are a few counts of this clonotype. This chain uses TRBV5-4 with TRBJ2-3, with a weak D call TRBD2 (6 bases). Germline CDR1 and CDR2: SGHNT and YYREEE (reference sequence). Trimming stripped 6 bases from V and 6 bases from J, with 14 bases between. This CDR3 has 13 amino acids. The CDR3 DNA is TGTGCCAGCACCGGGACTCCGGGGGATACGCAGTATTTT. Translating it yields CASTGTPGDTQYF.

V usage is TRBV6-5 and J usage is TRBJ1-1; 7 bases are a match to TRBD1. V shed 5 bases, J shed 0 bases, and the junction held 3 bases outside the gene matches. The CDR3 has 14 residues. Germline CDR1 is MNHEY and CDR2 is SVGAGI. The CDR3 loop is CASSEGTVNTEAFF. The CDR3 DNA reads as TGTGCCAGCAGTGAAGGGACAGTGAACACTGAAGCTTTCTTT.

This chain joins TRBV4-1 and TRBJ2-4, with a weak D call TRBD2 (6 bases). The CDR3 runs 13 residues. In germline, CDR1 is MGHRA, CDR2 YSYEKL. V was cut by 6 bases and J by 5 bases, with 11 bases left in between. The CDR3 here is CASRAAGENIQYF. CDR3 DNA sequence: TGCGCCAGCAGGGCAGCGGGCGAAAACATTCAGTACTTC.

This clonotype was counted many times. V is TRBV7-2 and J is TRBJ2-1; tentatively, D is TRBD1 or TRBD2 (5 bases each). Germline-derived CDR1 and CDR2 are SGHTA and FQGNSA. V lost 5 bases, J lost 4 bases, and 15 bases lay in between. CDR3 size: 15 residues. CDR3 residues: CASSTIGTLYNEQFF. For the CDR3, the DNA is TGTGCCAGCAGCACAATCGGGACCCTTTACAATGAGCAGTTCTTC. The full variable domain, its missing parts supplied by reference TRBV7-2 and TRBJ2-1, is GAGVSQSPSNKVTEKGKDVELRCDPISGHTALYWYRQSLGQGLEFLIYFQGNSAPDKSGLPSDRFSAERTGGSVSTLTIQRTQQEDSAVYLCASSTIGTLYNEQFFGPGTRLTVL.

CDR3 loop: CASSLPPSGRSSRAQYF. CDR3 DNA: TGTGCCAGCAGCTTGCCCCCTAGCGGGAGGTCTAGTAGAGCCCAGTACTTC. The chain joins TRBV5-4 to TRBJ2-5, with 11 bases aligning to TRBD2. This CDR3 region has 17 residues. Germline CDR1 SGHNT, CDR2 YYREEE (reference sequence). The J segment lost 9 bases and the V segment lost 1 base, leaving 14 bases of the junction unmatched.

A few counts support this clonotype. The chain uses TRBV7-8 and TRBJ2-5, with 8 bases fitting TRBD1. Trimming removed 4 bases from V and 1 base from J; junction bases left unmatched: 14. Germline CDR1 SGHVS, CDR2 FQNEAQ. The CDR3 is 18 amino acids. The CDR3 spells CASSSRTGREVAQETQYF. CDR3 in DNA: TGTGCCAGCAGCTCGCGGACAGGGAGAGAGGTGGCCCAAGAGACCCAGTACTTC.

The V call is TRBV4-1, the J call TRBJ1-1; D is unclear. V lost 4 bases to trimming and J lost 1 base, with 13 bases between them. This CDR3 is 15 amino acids long. In germline, CDR1 is MGHRA, CDR2 YSYEKL. The CDR3 region has the DNA TGCGCCAGCAGCCGAGGGCCCTACAGGAACACTGAAGCTTTCTTT. Amino acid sequence: CASSRGPYRNTEAFF.

The chain uses TRBV4-1 and TRBJ2-5; D is possibly TRBD2 (6 bases). V lost 0 bases and J lost 5, with 13 bases in between. The CDR3 runs 15 residues. The germline CDR1 and CDR2 sequences are MGHRA and YSYEKL. The CDR3 protein is CASSQDRRARETQYF. The CDR3 DNA sequence: TGCGCCAGCAGCCAAGATCGGAGGGCCAGGGAGACCCAGTACTTC.

CDR3 protein: CASSYWGSHSYNEQFF. CDR3 DNA sequence: TGTGCCAGCAGTTACTGGGGCAGCCACTCCTACAATGAGCAGTTCTTC. V gene TRBV6-2 or TRBV6-3 combines with J gene TRBJ2-1, with D tentatively TRBD1 (5 bases). V shed 1 base and J shed 0 bases, with 10 bases lying between them. The CDR3 loop spans 16 amino acids. CDR1 MNHEY and CDR2 SVGEGT come from the germline V gene.